These 13 T cell receptor beta chains share one sample of origin, sequenced in a study of T cell responses to AZD1222 COVID-19 vaccine. Only in-frame clones appear in the TCRdb table, and some are missing; sequencing was by immunoSEQ multiplex PCR. The sample shows around 140,000 clones, about nine tenths of them seen only once. This material consisted of peripheral blood, taken 28 days after the second AZD1222 dose. Receptors originate from an adult who received the AZD1222 COVID-19 vaccine.

This clone was observed a handful of times. The gene calls are TRBV7-9 and TRBJ2-7; 9 bases map to TRBD2. Losses at the gene ends were 6 bases for V and 0 bases for J; bases not matched to a gene: 12. The CDR3 is made up of 17 amino acids. Looked up from germline, CDR1 is SEHNR and CDR2 is FQNEAQ (reference sequence). The CDR3 here is CASSLTSGELSSYEQYF. The CDR3 coding sequence is TGTGCCAGCAGTCTGACTAGCGGAGAACTCAGCTCCTACGAGCAGTACTTC.

The chain carries TRBV18 and TRBJ1-5; possibly TRBD1 for D (6 bases). This CDR3 contains 14 residues. V lost 1 base and J lost 7, with 11 bases in between. Germline V gene lookup returns CDR1 KGHSH and CDR2 LQKENI. This chain's CDR3 is CASSPRQVGQPQHF. In DNA, the CDR3 is TGTGCCAGCTCACCACGACAGGTAGGGCAGCCCCAGCATTTT.

The chain joins TRBV29-1 to TRBJ2-5; TRBD1 matches at 8 bases. V lost 6 bases to trimming and J lost 5 bases; unmatched junction nucleotides: 14. The CDR3 has 15 amino acids. Germline-derived CDR1 and CDR2 are SQVTM and ANQGSEA. CDR3 nucleotide sequence: TGCAGCGTCGAAATACTACAGGGGGGCCGGGAGACCCAGTACTTC. Protein sequence: CSVEILQGGRETQYF.

This chain connects TRBV19 to TRBJ1-4; D unresolved. The V end was cut by 3 bases, the J end by 1 base, with 9 bases between. The CDR3 has 15 residues. Germline V lookup: CDR1 LNHDA, CDR2 SQIVND (reference sequence). CDR3 DNA: TGTGCCAGTAGTATTATGAAGGGAACTAATGAAAAACTGTTTTTT. It codes for CASSIMKGTNEKLFF.

The chain couples TRBV28 to TRBJ2-7; TRBD1 is a possible D gene (6 bases). There are 18 residues in the CDR3. The V and J ends lost 3 bases and 0 bases respectively, with 21 bases between them. CDR1 is MDHEN and CDR2 is SYDVKM in the germline V gene. The DNA of the CDR3 is TGTGCCAGCAGTTTTTGGGGTAGGTGGGGGCGAAGCTCCTACGAGCAGTACTTC. It translates to CASSFWGRWGRSSYEQYF.

This chain uses TRBV28 with TRBJ1-6; 7 nucleotides agree with TRBD1. This CDR3 is built from 15 residues. The germline gives CDR1 MDHEN, CDR2 SYDVKM. V lost 10 bases to trimming and J lost 0 bases; unmatched junction nucleotides: 6. The CDR3 sequence: CAIGQASSYNSPLHF. CDR3 nucleotide sequence: TGTGCCATCGGACAGGCTAGCTCCTATAATTCACCCCTCCACTTT.

This clone has just a few counts. The gene calls are TRBV4-3 and TRBJ1-6; D is unclear. CDR1 and CDR2 (germline): LGHNA, YSLEER. The CDR3 consists of 16 residues. The ends were cut back, 2 bases at V and 7 bases at J, with 15 bases in the middle. CDR3 sequence (DNA): TGCGCCAGCAGCCAAAAGGTACGGACGTCGAATTCACCCCTCCACTTT. Translating it yields CASSQKVRTSNSPLHF.

The genes are TRBV6-4 and TRBJ2-1; possible D gene TRBD2, 6 bases. This CDR3 has 15 amino acids. The germline V gene encodes CDR1 MRHNA and CDR2 SNTAGT. Trimming left V 5 bases short and J 0 bases short, with 11 bases between. In nucleotides, the CDR3 is TGTGCCAGCAGTCCGGACGGGAGCTCCTACAATGAGCAGTTCTTC. This codes for CASSPDGSSYNEQFF.

This chain uses TRBV29-1 with TRBJ1-5; 7 bases agree with TRBD1. CDR3 size: 13 residues. CDR1 is SQVTM and CDR2 is ANQGSEA in the germline V gene. The trim removed 6 bases at V and 3 bases at J, leaving 5 bases unmatched. DNA for the CDR3: TGCAGCGTGCGACAGGGACTCAATCAGCCCCAGCATTTT. Translation gives CSVRQGLNQPQHF.

This chain links TRBV28 with TRBJ1-2; D not resolved. V was cut by 2 bases and J by 8 bases, with 9 bases left in between. CDR1 is MDHEN and CDR2 is SYDVKM in the germline V gene. There are 12 residues in the CDR3. The CDR3 DNA sequence: TGTGCCAGCAGTTTACTTCAAGGCGGCTACACCTTC. This translates into CASSLLQGGYTF.

J is TRBJ1-1 and V is TRBV27; D is possibly TRBD1 (6 bases). The germline gives CDR1 MNHEY, CDR2 SMNVEV (reference sequence). The CDR3 extends over 16 amino acids. Trimming removed 0 bases at V and 6 bases at J, with 17 bases between. The CDR3 loop reads CASSLSKLGGSPEAFF. The CDR3 region has the DNA TGTGCCAGCAGTTTATCGAAGTTAGGGGGGAGCCCTGAAGCTTTCTTT.

The rearrangement joins TRBV6-5 to TRBJ2-1; possible D gene TRBD2, 5 bases. With 6 bases removed from V and 8 bases from J, the gap between germline ends came to 8 bases. The CDR3 sequence is 11 residues long. Germline V CDR1 and CDR2: MNHEY, SVGAGI. The CDR3 reads CASRFSDEQFF. The CDR3 nucleotides read TGTGCCAGCAGGTTTAGCGATGAGCAGTTCTTC.

V gene TRBV30 combines with J gene TRBJ2-2; tentative D call: TRBD2 (6 bases). The CDR3 contains 17 residues. Per the germline V gene, CDR1 is GTSNPN and CDR2 is SVGIG (reference sequence). In nucleotides, the CDR3 is TGTGGATGGGGGGTTAGTAGGGATAGCGCGAACACCGGGGAGCTGTTTTTT. This sequence encodes CGWGVSRDSANTGELFF.